The following is a T cell receptor beta chain sequence with its context. The second PCR ran about 6 to 11 cycles with a sample-barcoded 5' primer and J-beta primers. TCRdb itself ran the 5' RACE reads through MiXCR, one entry per CDR3 protein. Of some 850,000 distinct CDR3 sequences listed, roughly 24% are singletons. These data are taken from a study of blood T cells in healthy people across ages. V dropped 1 base and J dropped 1; count of bases not matched to a gene: 13. This CDR3 has 18 residues. The germline V gene encodes CDR1 WSHSY and CDR2 SAAADI. These data also featured in a second study, about T cells of mothers and their children.

This clonotype originated in a boy aged 5-17 years in good health. Sequencing was carried out using blood. The chain uses TRBV10-2 and TRBJ2-7; 7 bases are a match to TRBD1. The CDR3 region is CASSEFSTGKALSYEQYF. The CDR3 coding sequence is TGCGCCAGCAGTGAGTTCTCGACAGGGAAGGCCCTGTCCTACGAGCAGTACTTC.